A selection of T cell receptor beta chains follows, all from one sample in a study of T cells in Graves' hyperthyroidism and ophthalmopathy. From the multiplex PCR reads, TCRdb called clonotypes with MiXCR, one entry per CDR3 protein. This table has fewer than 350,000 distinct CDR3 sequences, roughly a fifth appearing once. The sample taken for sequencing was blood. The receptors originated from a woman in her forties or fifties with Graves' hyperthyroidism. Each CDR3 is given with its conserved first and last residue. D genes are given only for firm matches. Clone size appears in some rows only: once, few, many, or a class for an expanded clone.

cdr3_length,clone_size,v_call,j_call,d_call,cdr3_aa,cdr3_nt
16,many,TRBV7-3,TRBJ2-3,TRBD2,CASSLTKRGGTDTQYF,TGTGCCAGCAGCTTGACCAAGCGGGGGGGGACAGATACGCAGTATTTT
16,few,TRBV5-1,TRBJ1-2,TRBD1,CASSPSGQRLFNGYTF,TGCGCCAGCAGCCCGTCGGGACAGAGGTTATTCAATGGCTACACCTTC
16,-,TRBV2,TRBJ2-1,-,CASSDRWQGPNNEQFF,TGTGCCAGCAGTGATAGGTGGCAGGGCCCAAACAATGAGCAGTTCTTC
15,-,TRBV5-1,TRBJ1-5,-,CASSLVGGERQPQHF,TGCGCCAGCAGCTTGGTTGGAGGGGAGAGACAGCCCCAGCATTTT
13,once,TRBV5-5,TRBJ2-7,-,CASSSFRAYEQYF,TGTGCCAGCAGCTCGTTCCGGGCCTACGAGCAGTACTTC
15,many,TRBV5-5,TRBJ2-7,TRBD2,CASSAGTSEPYEQYF,TGTGCCAGCAGCGCGGGGACTAGCGAACCCTACGAGCAGTACTTC
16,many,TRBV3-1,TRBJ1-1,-,CASSQERGGMNTEAFF,TGTGCCAGCAGCCAAGAAAGGGGGGGTATGAACACTGAAGCTTTCTTT
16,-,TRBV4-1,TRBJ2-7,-,CASSQGQGGMHYEQYF,TGCGCCAGCAGCCAAGGACAGGGCGGGATGCACTACGAGCAGTACTTC
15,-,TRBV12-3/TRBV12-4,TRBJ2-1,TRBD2,CASSPLAGGDNEQFF,TGTGCCAGCAGCCCACTAGCGGGAGGGGACAATGAGCAGTTCTTC
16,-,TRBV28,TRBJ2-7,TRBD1,CASSLWGQGASYEQYF,TGTGCCAGCAGTTTATGGGGACAGGGGGCTTCCTACGAGCAGTACTTC
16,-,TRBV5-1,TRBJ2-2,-,CASSRGLALNTGELFF,TGCGCCAGCAGTCGGGGACTCGCCCTGAACACCGGGGAGCTGTTTTTT
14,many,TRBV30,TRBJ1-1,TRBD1,CAWSVGQGNTEAFF,TGTGCCTGGAGTGTGGGACAGGGGAACACTGAAGCTTTCTTT
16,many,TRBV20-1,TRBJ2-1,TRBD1,CSAKSPRDRGSDEQFF,TGCAGTGCTAAATCCCCCCGGGACAGGGGGTCCGATGAGCAGTTCTTC
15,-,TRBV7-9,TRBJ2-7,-,CASSPAHGNIYEQYF,TGTGCCAGCAGTCCGGCGCATGGCAATATCTACGAGCAGTACTTC
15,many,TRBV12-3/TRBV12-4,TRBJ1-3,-,CASSLAAISGNTIYF,TGTGCCAGCAGTTTAGCCGCTATCTCTGGAAACACCATATATTTT
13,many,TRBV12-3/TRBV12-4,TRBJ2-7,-,CASSLQETYEQYF,TGTGCCAGCAGTTTACAGGAAACCTACGAGCAGTACTTC
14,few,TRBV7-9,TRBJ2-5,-,CASSLGEYQETQYF,TGTGCCAGCAGTCTAGGGGAATACCAAGAGACCCAGTACTTC
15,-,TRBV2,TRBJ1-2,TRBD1,CASSPSTGGTDGYTF,TGTGCCAGCTCACCCTCGACAGGGGGAACAGATGGCTACACCTTC
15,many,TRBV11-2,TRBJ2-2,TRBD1,CASSARDRGSGELFF,TGTGCCAGCAGCGCCAGGGACAGGGGGTCCGGGGAGCTGTTTTTT
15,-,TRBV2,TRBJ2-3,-,CASSAEQVSTDTQYF,TGTGCCAGCTCCGCAGAACAGGTCAGCACAGATACGCAGTATTTT
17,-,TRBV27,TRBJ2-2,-,CASSLFPTVTGTGELFF,TGTGCCAGCAGTTTATTCCCGACCGTTACTGGAACCGGGGAGCTGTTTTTT
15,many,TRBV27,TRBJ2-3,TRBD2,CASSLGSGRTDTQYF,TGTGCCAGCAGTTTGGGTAGCGGGAGAACAGATACGCAGTATTTT
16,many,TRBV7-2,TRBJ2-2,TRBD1,CASSGTGVVGTGELFF,TGTGCCAGCAGCGGGACAGGGGTCGTCGGGACCGGGGAGCTGTTTTTT
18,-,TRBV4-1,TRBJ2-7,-,CASSQLRRSSGAVYEQYF,TGCGCCAGCAGCCAGCTCCGTCGTAGTTCGGGGGCGGTCTACGAGCAGTACTTC
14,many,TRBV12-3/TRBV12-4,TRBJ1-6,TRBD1,CASRDRGRNSPLHF,TGTGCCAGCAGGGACAGGGGGCGTAATTCACCCCTCCACTTT
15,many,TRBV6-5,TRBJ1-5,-,CASSYSGRDRQPQHF,TGTGCCAGCAGTTACTCGGGCAGGGATAGACAGCCCCAGCATTTT
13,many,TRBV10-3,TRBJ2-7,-,CAISEGQGGEQYF,TGTGCCATCAGTGAGGGCCAGGGCGGCGAGCAGTACTTC
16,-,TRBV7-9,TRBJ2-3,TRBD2,CTSGPGLAGAGDTQYF,TGTACCAGCGGCCCAGGACTAGCGGGAGCAGGAGATACGCAGTATTTT
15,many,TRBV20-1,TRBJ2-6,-,CSATGWGAGANVLTF,TGCAGTGCCACGGGGTGGGGGGCCGGGGCCAACGTCCTGACTTTC
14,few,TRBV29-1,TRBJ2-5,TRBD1,CSMSPGTGVETQYF,TGCAGCATGAGTCCCGGGACAGGGGTGGAGACCCAGTACTTC
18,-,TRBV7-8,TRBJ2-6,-,CASSHRTEAVVGANVLTF,TGTGCCAGCAGCCACCGGACGGAGGCCGTGGTCGGGGCCAACGTCCTGACTTTC
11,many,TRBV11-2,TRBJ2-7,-,CASSSGYEQYF,TGTGCCAGCAGCTCTGGTTACGAGCAGTACTTC
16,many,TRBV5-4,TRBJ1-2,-,CASSPGQYKYNYGYTF,TGTGCCAGCAGTCCCGGACAGTACAAGTATAACTATGGCTACACCTTC
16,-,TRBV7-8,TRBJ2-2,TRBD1,CASSLVSRGLTGELFF,TGTGCCAGCAGCTTAGTCAGCAGGGGGCTGACCGGGGAGCTGTTTTTT
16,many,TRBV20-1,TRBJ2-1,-,CSARAPSGGPAIEQFF,TGCAGTGCTAGAGCCCCGTCAGGGGGGCCCGCCATTGAGCAGTTCTTC
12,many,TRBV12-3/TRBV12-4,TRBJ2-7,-,CASSLQLYEQYF,TGTGCCAGCTCTCTACAGCTCTACGAGCAGTACTTC
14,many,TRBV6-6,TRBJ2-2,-,CASSYSRGRGELFF,TGTGCCAGCAGTTACTCCAGGGGAAGGGGGGAGCTGTTTTTT
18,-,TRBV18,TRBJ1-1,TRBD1,CASSEMLGTGKGNTEAFF,TGTGCCAGCTCAGAGATGTTAGGGACAGGGAAGGGAAACACTGAAGCTTTCTTT
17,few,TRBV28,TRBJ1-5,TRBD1,CASSFIQGATSNQPQHF,TGTGCCAGCAGTTTTATACAGGGGGCTACCAGCAATCAGCCCCAGCATTTT
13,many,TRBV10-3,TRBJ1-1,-,CAIRTTDNTEAFF,TGTGCCATCAGGACGACGGATAACACTGAAGCTTTCTTT
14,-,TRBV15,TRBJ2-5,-,CATSRDLAEETQYF,TGTGCCACCAGCAGAGATTTGGCTGAAGAGACCCAGTACTTC
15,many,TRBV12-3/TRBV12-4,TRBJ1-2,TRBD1,CASSRTGQLNYGYTF,TGTGCCAGCAGCCGAACGGGACAGCTAAACTATGGCTACACCTTC
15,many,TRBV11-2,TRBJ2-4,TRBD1,CASTDGTAHKNIQYF,TGTGCCAGCACCGACGGGACAGCCCATAAAAACATTCAGTACTTC
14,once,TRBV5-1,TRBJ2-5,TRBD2,CASSWGGAQETQYF,TGCGCCAGCAGCTGGGGGGGAGCCCAAGAGACCCAGTACTTC
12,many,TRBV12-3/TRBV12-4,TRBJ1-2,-,CASSLGHYGYTF,TGTGCCAGCAGCTTAGGCCACTATGGCTACACCTTC
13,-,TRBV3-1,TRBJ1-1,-,CASSPTPLTEAFF,TGTGCCAGCAGCCCCACCCCTTTGACTGAAGCTTTCTTT
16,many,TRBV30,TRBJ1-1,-,CAWSAPPPSNRVEAFF,TGTGCCTGGAGTGCTCCCCCACCTAGTAATAGAGTAGAAGCTTTCTTT
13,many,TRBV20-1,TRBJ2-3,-,CSAPTRATDTQYF,TGCAGTGCTCCCACACGGGCCACAGATACGCAGTATTTT
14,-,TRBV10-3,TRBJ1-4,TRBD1,CAISMGQGTEKLFF,TGTGCCATCAGTATGGGACAGGGTACCGAAAAACTGTTTTTT
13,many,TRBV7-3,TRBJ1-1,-,CASRPDGNTEAFF,TGTGCCAGCAGACCCGACGGGAACACTGAAGCTTTCTTT
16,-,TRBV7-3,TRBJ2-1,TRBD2,CASSSGTSGSYNEQFF,TGTGCCAGCAGCTCGGGGACTAGCGGCTCCTACAATGAGCAGTTCTTC
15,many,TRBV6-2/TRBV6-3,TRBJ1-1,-,CASSYRGPRGAEAFF,TGTGCCAGCAGTTACCGGGGTCCCCGAGGCGCTGAAGCTTTCTTT
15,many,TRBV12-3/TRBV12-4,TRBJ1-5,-,CASSLGQGGNQPQHF,TGTGCCAGCAGTTTAGGTCAGGGAGGGAATCAGCCCCAGCATTTT
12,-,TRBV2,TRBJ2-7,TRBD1,CASSGDRGEQYF,TGTGCCAGCAGTGGAGACAGGGGGGAGCAGTACTTC
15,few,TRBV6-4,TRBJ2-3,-,CASSETHRLTDTQYF,TGTGCCAGCAGTGAGACTCACAGGCTCACAGATACGCAGTATTTT
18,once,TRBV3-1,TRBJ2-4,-,CASSQDLSGVGAKNIQYF,TGTGCCAGCAGCCAAGATCTTTCGGGGGTGGGAGCCAAAAACATTCAGTACTTC
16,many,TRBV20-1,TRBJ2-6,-,CSAEPYESSGANVLTF,TGCAGTGCCGAGCCGTACGAGAGCTCTGGGGCCAACGTCCTGACTTTC
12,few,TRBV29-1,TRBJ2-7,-,CSGGISLFEQYF,TGCAGCGGGGGGATCTCCCTATTTGAGCAGTACTTC